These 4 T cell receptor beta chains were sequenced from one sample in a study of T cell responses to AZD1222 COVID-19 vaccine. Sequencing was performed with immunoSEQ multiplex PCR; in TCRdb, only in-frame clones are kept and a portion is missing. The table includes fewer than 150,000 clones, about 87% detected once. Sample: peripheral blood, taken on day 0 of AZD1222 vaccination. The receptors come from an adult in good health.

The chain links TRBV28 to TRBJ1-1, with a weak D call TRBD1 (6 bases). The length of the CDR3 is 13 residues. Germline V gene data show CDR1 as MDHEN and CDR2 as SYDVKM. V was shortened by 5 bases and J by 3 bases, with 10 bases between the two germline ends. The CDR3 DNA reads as TGTGCCAGCAGTGGAGACAGGTACACTGAAGCTTTCTTT. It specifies CASSGDRYTEAFF.

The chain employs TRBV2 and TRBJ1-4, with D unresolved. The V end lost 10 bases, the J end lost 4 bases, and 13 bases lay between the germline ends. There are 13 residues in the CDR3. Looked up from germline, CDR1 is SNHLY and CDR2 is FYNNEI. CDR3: CAIAGGLNEKLFF. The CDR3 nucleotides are TGTGCCATCGCAGGCGGGCTTAATGAAAAACTGTTTTTT.

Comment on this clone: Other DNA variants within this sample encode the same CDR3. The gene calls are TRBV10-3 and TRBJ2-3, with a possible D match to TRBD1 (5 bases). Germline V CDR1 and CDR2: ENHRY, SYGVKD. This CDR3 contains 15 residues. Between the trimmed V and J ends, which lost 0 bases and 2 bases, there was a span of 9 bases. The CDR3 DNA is TGTGCCATCAGTGAGTCTGCAGGGAACACAGATACGCAGTATTTT. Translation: CAISESAGNTDTQYF.

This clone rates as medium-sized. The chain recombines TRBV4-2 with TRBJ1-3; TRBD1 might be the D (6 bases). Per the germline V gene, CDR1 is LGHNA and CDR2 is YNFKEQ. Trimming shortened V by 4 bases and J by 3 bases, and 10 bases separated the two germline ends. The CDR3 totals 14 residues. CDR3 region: CASSRRTDGNTIYF. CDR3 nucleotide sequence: TGTGCCAGCAGCCGAAGGACAGATGGAAACACCATATATTTT.